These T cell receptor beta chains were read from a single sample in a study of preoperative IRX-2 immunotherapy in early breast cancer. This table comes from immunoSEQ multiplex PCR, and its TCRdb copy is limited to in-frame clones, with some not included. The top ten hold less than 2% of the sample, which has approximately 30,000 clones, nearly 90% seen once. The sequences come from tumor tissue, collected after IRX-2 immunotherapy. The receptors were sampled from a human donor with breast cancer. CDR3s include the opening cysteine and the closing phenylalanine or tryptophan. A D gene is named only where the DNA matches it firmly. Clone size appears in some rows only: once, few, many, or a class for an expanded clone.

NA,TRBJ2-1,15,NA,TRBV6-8,TGTGCCAGCAGTGTGTCCAGGAGCCCCTACAATGAGCAGTTCTTC,CASSVSRSPYNEQFF
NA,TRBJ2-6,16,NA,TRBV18,TGTGCCAGCTCACCACCGGAGCCATCTGGGGCCAACGTCCTGACTTTC,CASSPPEPSGANVLTF
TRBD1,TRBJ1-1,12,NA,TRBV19,TGTGCCAGTAGAGGACAGGGGGCTGAAGCTTTCTTT,CASRGQGAEAFF
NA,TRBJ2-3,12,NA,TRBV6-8,TGTGCCAGCAGTCCGAGCGGAGATACGCAGTATTTT,CASSPSGDTQYF
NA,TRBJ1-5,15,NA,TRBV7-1,TGTGCCAGCAGCATAATGACAGCCGGCAATCAGCCCCAGCATTTT,CASSIMTAGNQPQHF
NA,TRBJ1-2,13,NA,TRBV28,TGTGCCAGCAGTTCCACCCCAGGGGATGGCTACACCTTC,CASSSTPGDGYTF
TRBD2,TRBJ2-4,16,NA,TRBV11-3,TGTGCCAGCAGCTTGGCTAGCGGGAGTGCCAAAAACATTCAGTACTTC,CASSLASGSAKNIQYF
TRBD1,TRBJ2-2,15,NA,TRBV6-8,TGTGCCAGCAGTTCAGGACAGGGGAACGCCGGGGAGCTGTTTTTT,CASSSGQGNAGELFF
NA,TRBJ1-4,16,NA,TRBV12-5,TGTGCCAGCCTCCGGGACGCGGGCCCAACTAATGAAAAACTGTTTTTT,CASLRDAGPTNEKLFF
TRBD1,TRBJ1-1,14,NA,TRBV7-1,TGTGCCAGCAGCATGTACAGGGGCCCCACTGAAGCTTTCTTT,CASSMYRGPTEAFF
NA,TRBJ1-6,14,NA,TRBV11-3,TGTGCCAGCAGCTCCAGGAATTTGGTTTCACCCCTCCACTTT,CASSSRNLVSPLHF
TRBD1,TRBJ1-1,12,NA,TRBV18,TGTGCCAGCGAGACAGGGGGCGTGGAAGCTTTCTTT,CASETGGVEAFF
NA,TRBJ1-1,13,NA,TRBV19,TGTGCCAGTGGGGACATCTCGAACACTGAAGCTTTCTTT,CASGDISNTEAFF
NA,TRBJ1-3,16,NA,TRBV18,TGTGCCAGCTCACCACCGGCCGGGAACGCTGGAAACACCATATATTTT,CASSPPAGNAGNTIYF
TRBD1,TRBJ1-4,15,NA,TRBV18,TGTGCCAGCTCACCTGGACAGGAGCGCGATGAAAAACTGTTTTTT,CASSPGQERDEKLFF
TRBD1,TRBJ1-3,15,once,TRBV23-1,TGCGCCAGCAGCTTGGACAGGGTTTCTGGAAACACCATATATTTT,CASSLDRVSGNTIYF
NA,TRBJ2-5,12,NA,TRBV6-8,TGTGCCAGCAGGAACCCACTTCGGACCCAGTACTTC,CASRNPLRTQYF
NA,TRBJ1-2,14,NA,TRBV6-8,TGTGCCAGCACCTACGGCGGGACGCCCGGTGGCTACACCTTC,CASTYGGTPGGYTF
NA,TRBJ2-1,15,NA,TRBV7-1,TGTGCCAGCAGCTTACCACCAGACAGGGAGGATGAGCAGTTCTTC,CASSLPPDREDEQFF
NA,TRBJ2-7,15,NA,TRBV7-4,TGTGCCAGCAGCCCCGGTCGGGGTCGACCCTACGAGCAGTACTTC,CASSPGRGRPYEQYF
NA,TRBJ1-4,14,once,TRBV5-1,TGCGCCAGCAGCCAATCGGCGGTTAATGAAAAACTGTTTTTT,CASSQSAVNEKLFF
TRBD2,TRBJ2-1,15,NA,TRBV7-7,TGTGCCAGCAGTTTGAAGTCACTAGCGGCTAATGAGCAGTTCTTC,CASSLKSLAANEQFF